Each of the 25 T cell receptor beta chains below was sequenced from the same sample in a study of T cell responses to AZD1222 COVID-19 vaccine. Only in-frame clones appear in the TCRdb table, and some are missing; sequencing was by immunoSEQ multiplex PCR. The sample gives about 160,000 clones, around 87% of which show up once; about 6.9% is in the top ten. The sequencing used peripheral blood, collected on day 0 of AZD1222 vaccination. The receptors derive from an adult in good health.

The chain combines TRBV15 with TRBJ1-5; 12 bases fit TRBD1. J gave up 2 bases and V 2 bases, and 7 bases lay outside the gene matches. The CDR3 extends over 18 amino acids. Per germline, CDR1 LNHNV and CDR2 YYDKDF (reference sequence). CDR3 DNA: TGTGCCACCAGCAGACCCCTCGGGACAGGGGGCGGCAATCAGCCCCAGCATTTT. It encodes CATSRPLGTGGGNQPQHF.

The gene calls are TRBV4-1 and TRBJ2-7; 7 bases fit TRBD1. V lost 1 base, J lost 2 bases, and 8 bases stayed unmatched. CDR1 MGHRA and CDR2 YSYEKL come from the germline V gene. This CDR3 is built from 16 residues. This chain's CDR3 is CASSQGSRGPPYEQYF. The CDR3 nucleotides are TGCGCCAGCAGCCAAGGGAGTAGGGGGCCCCCCTACGAGCAGTACTTC.

This chain uses TRBV6-5 with TRBJ1-5; possible D gene TRBD1, 6 bases. V dropped 4 bases and J dropped 6 bases, with 13 bases sitting between them. The CDR3 is 14 residues long. Germline V lookup: CDR1 MNHEY, CDR2 SVGAGI. The CDR3 protein is CASSSRRGGQPQHF. The CDR3 DNA sequence: TGTGCCAGCAGTTCCCGCAGGGGAGGTCAGCCCCAGCATTTT.

The CDR3 region is CASSQDLILAGELFF. CDR3 nucleotide sequence: TGTGCCAGCAGCCAAGATCTGATACTGGCCGGGGAGCTGTTTTTT. This chain links TRBV14 with TRBJ2-2; no clear D. The CDR3 consists of 15 residues. V lost 0 bases and J 6 bases, leaving 11 bases between the germline ends. Looked up from germline, CDR1 is SGHDN and CDR2 is FVKESK.

The V and J genes are TRBV7-6 and TRBJ2-3; TRBD2 matches 10 bases. V lost 5 bases and J lost 1; bases outside the gene matches: 6. Germline loops: CDR1 SGHVS, CDR2 FNYEAQ. This CDR3 contains 16 residues. CDR3 protein: CASSPAAGGGTDTQYF. The CDR3 coding sequence is TGTGCCAGCAGCCCCGCAGCGGGGGGGGGCACAGATACGCAGTATTTT.

V and J are TRBV6-6 and TRBJ2-2, with 8 positions matching TRBD1. The CDR3 totals 15 residues. Germline loops: CDR1 MNHNY, CDR2 SVGAGI (reference sequence). V was clipped by 6 bases and J by 4 bases; unmatched bases: 7. The chain's CDR3 is CASSSGTGLTGELFF. The DNA of the CDR3 is TGTGCCAGCAGCTCCGGGACAGGCCTCACCGGGGAGCTGTTTTTT.

This clone turned up a few times. The genes are TRBV27 and TRBJ2-5; no firm D call. Germline V gene data show CDR1 as MNHEY and CDR2 as SMNVEV (reference sequence). CDR3 length: 9 amino acids. V shed 7 bases and J shed 5 bases, with 2 bases lying between them. This chain's CDR3 is CASTETQYF. CDR3 nucleotides: TGTGCCAGCACGGAGACCCAGTACTTC.

The V and J genes are TRBV6-5 and TRBJ1-1, with 11 positions matching TRBD1. The CDR3 has 15 residues. Germline CDR1 is MNHEY and CDR2 is SVGAGI. Unmatched junction bases numbered 3, after V lost 2 bases and J lost 4 bases. The CDR3 region has the DNA TGTGCCAGCAGTTACGGGGACAGGGGGATCACTGAAGCTTTCTTT. Translated: CASSYGDRGITEAFF.

V is TRBV3-1 (or the pseudogene TRBV3-2) and J is TRBJ2-1; D call uncertain. The CDR3 is 12 amino acids. The V end lost 1 base, the J end lost 9 bases, and 7 bases lay between the germline ends. CDR1 is LGHDT, CDR2 YNNKEL, per germline (reference sequence). The DNA of the CDR3 is TGTGCCAGCAGCCAAGGGGCGCTTGAGCAGTTCTTC. Translating gives CASSQGALEQFF.

This sequence joins TRBV3-1 (or the pseudogene TRBV3-2) and TRBJ2-3, with D hard to call. Trimming took 1 base from V and 4 from J, leaving 9 bases between them. This CDR3 has 14 amino acids. Germline loops: CDR1 LGHDT, CDR2 YNNKEL (reference sequence). CDR3 protein: CASSQGSGPDTQYF. The CDR3 DNA is TGTGCCAGCAGCCAAGGAAGTGGCCCAGATACGCAGTATTTT.

The chain has TRBV4-1 and TRBJ1-2; D is uncertain. The germline CDR1 and CDR2 sequences are MGHRA and YSYEKL. The CDR3 extends over 16 amino acids. The germline V and J ends were trimmed by 4 bases and 2 bases, with 17 bases remaining between them. DNA of the CDR3: TGCGCCAGCAGCCCCACCGGGGAATCTATAAACTATGGCTACACCTTC. Protein sequence: CASSPTGESINYGYTF.

The rearrangement joins TRBV2 to TRBJ2-2; D is possibly TRBD1 (6 bases). Per the germline V gene, CDR1 is SNHLY and CDR2 is FYNNEI. This CDR3 comprises 18 residues. V lost 0 bases to trimming and J lost 6 bases, with 20 bases between them. The CDR3 DNA sequence: TGTGCCAGCAGTGAAGCGCTTGTAGGGGGAACGACACCCGGGGAGCTGTTTTTT. Residues: CASSEALVGGTTPGELFF.

The chain is built from TRBV5-4 and TRBJ2-7; unclear D gene. This CDR3 is 14 amino acids long. The ends were cut back, 4 bases at V and 2 bases at J, with 13 bases in the middle. Germline V gives CDR1 SGHNT, CDR2 YYREEE (reference sequence). The CDR3 DNA is TGTGCCAGCAGCGACGGACGGCAACCCTACGAGCAGTACTTC. This sequence encodes CASSDGRQPYEQYF.

The chain recombines TRBV6-6 with TRBJ2-3; D may correspond to TRBD1 or TRBD2 (5 bases each). Per germline, CDR1 MNHNY and CDR2 SVGAGI (reference sequence). V was shortened by 6 bases and J by 3 bases, with 16 bases between the two germline ends. The CDR3 is 15 residues long. CDR3 sequence: CASRGQLWGTDTQYF. For the CDR3, the DNA is TGTGCCAGCAGGGGCCAACTCTGGGGGACAGATACGCAGTATTTT.

The chain uses TRBV5-1 and TRBJ2-5, with D possibly matching TRBD2 (7 bases). This CDR3 has 16 residues. Trimming took 4 bases from V and 5 from J, leaving 21 bases between them. From germline, CDR1 is SGHRS and CDR2 YFSETQ. The CDR3 bases are TGCGCCAGCAGCCGAATCGGGGGGCTGGGAGAGGAGACCCAGTACTTC. This encodes CASSRIGGLGEETQYF.

The chain combines TRBV14 with TRBJ2-7, with 13 bases matching TRBD2. V shed 1 base, J shed 4 bases, and the junction held 1 base outside the gene matches. Germline loops: CDR1 SGHDN, CDR2 FVKESK. The CDR3 is 15 amino acids. Here the CDR3 reads CASSQGTSGSYEQYV. The DNA for the CDR3 is TGTGCCAGCAGCCAAGGGACTAGCGGGAGTTACGAGCAGTACGTC.

The J gene is TRBJ1-1, the V gene TRBV13; 9 bases are shared with TRBD1. The CDR3 loop spans 17 amino acids. Trimming at V came to 4 bases and at J to 3 bases, leaving 12 bases not matched to a gene. Germline CDR1 reads PRHDT; CDR2 reads FYEKMQ (reference sequence). CDR3 DNA sequence: TGTGCCAGCAGCTCCGGGACAGGGTGGGGTGTGGACACTGAAGCTTTCTTT. Its protein product is CASSSGTGWGVDTEAFF. The complete variable domain, with remaining parts taken from reference TRBV13 and TRBJ1-1, reads AAGVIQSPRHLIKEKRETATLKCYPIPRHDTVYWYQQGPGQDPQFLISFYEKMQSDKGSIPDRFSAQQFSDYHSELNMSSLELGDSALYFCASSSGTGWGVDTEAFFGQGTRLTVV.

The rearrangement links TRBV27 to TRBJ1-5; D ambiguous. The CDR3 sequence is 15 residues long. Germline CDR1 is MNHEY and CDR2 is SMNVEV (reference sequence). The V end lost 6 bases, the J end lost 0 bases, and 12 bases lay between the germline ends. The CDR3 reads CASSPAEGSNQPQHF. The DNA for the CDR3 is TGTGCCAGCAGCCCAGCCGAGGGTAGCAATCAGCCCCAGCATTTT.

The chain has TRBV27 and TRBJ1-2; D gene uncertain. The CDR3 is made up of 16 amino acids. The V gene's germline CDR1 is MNHEY and CDR2 SMNVEV (reference sequence). V was cut by 5 bases and J by 0 bases, with 16 bases left in between. The chain's CDR3 is CASSPITSRTNYGYTF. The CDR3 coding sequence is TGTGCCAGCAGTCCGATCACAAGTCGGACTAACTATGGCTACACCTTC.

This clone was seen only once. The chain uses TRBV6-5 and TRBJ2-7; 13 nucleotides align to TRBD2. V was clipped by 6 bases and J by 4 bases; unmatched bases: 6. The germline V gene encodes CDR1 MNHEY and CDR2 SVGAGI. This CDR3 has 15 amino acids. CDR3 protein: CASSRTSGGPYEQYF. The CDR3 nucleotides are TGTGCCAGCAGCCGGACTAGCGGGGGTCCTTACGAGCAGTACTTC.

The V call is TRBV7-9, the J call TRBJ2-4, with D perhaps matching TRBD1 (9 bases). CDR3 size: 19 residues. Trimming took off 5 bases at V and 9 bases at J, with 32 bases between the two ends. Per germline, CDR1 SEHNR and CDR2 FQNEAQ (reference sequence). The CDR3 loop reads CASSPHALTDRGLDCIQYF. CDR3 nucleotide sequence: TGTGCCAGCAGCCCCCACGCTCTTACGGACAGGGGACTAGATTGCATTCAGTACTTC.

This chain links TRBV3-1 (or the pseudogene TRBV3-2) with TRBJ2-3; 9 bases match TRBD1. With V trimmed by 4 bases and J by 1 base, 6 bases remained unmatched. The CDR3 runs to 16 residues. Germline assignment: CDR1 LGHDT and CDR2 YNNKEL (reference sequence). CDR3 in amino acids: CASSPHGTGRTDTQYF. The DNA for the CDR3 is TGTGCCAGCAGCCCTCACGGGACAGGGCGCACAGATACGCAGTATTTT.

CDR3 in DNA: TGTGCCAGCAGCCAAACCCAGGGGGTGTCTGGAAACACCATATATTTT. This codes for CASSQTQGVSGNTIYF. The chain links TRBV3-1 (or the pseudogene TRBV3-2) to TRBJ1-3, with 7 bases that match TRBD1. This CDR3 is built from 16 residues. Germline CDR1 LGHDT, CDR2 YNNKEL (reference sequence). Germline trimming cut 2 bases from V and 1 base from J; bases unmatched to any gene: 5.

This clone showed up many times. V usage is TRBV27 and J usage is TRBJ2-7; possible D gene TRBD1, 6 bases. In germline, CDR1 is MNHEY, CDR2 SMNVEV (reference sequence). The V and J ends lost 6 bases and 4 bases respectively, with 16 bases between them. This CDR3 has 14 amino acids. The CDR3 is CASRITQDRYEQYF. The CDR3 DNA reads TGTGCCAGCAGGATAACTCAGGACAGATACGAGCAGTACTTC.

As regards this clone: The junction departs from germline at one end; a sequencing error may be responsible. The chain has TRBV6-1 and TRBJ1-2, with no clear D. The length of the CDR3 is 11 residues. Germline V lookup: CDR1 MNHNS, CDR2 SASEGT. This CDR3 reads CASSEGKAPVF. DNA of the CDR3: TGTGCCAGCAGTGAAGGGAAGGCCCCAGTCTTC.